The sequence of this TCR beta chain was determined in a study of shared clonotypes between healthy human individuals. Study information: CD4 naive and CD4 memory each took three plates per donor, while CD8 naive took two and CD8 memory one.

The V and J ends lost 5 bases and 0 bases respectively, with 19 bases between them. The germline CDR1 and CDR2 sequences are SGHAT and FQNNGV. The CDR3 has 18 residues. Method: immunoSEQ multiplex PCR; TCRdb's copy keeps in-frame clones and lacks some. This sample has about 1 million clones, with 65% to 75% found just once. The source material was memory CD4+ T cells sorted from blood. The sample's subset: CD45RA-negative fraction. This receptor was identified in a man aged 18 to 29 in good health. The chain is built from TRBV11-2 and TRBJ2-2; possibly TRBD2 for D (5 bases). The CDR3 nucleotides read TGTGCCAGCAGCCCAGGCGGATCAGGAGGATCGAACACCGGGGAGCTGTTTTTT. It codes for CASSPGGSGGSNTGELFF.